This T cell receptor (beta chain) was sequenced in a study of shared clonotypes between healthy human individuals. Study-level findings and limits: The small donor group covered limited genetic and exposure diversity.

There were no recent acute infections or vaccinations among the donors, who were healthy HIV-negative adults. In this sample, this clone turned up a few times. Its cognate antigen is unknown. V was shortened by 8 bases and J by 0 bases, with 8 bases between the two germline ends. The length of the CDR3 is 13 residues. The germline gives CDR1 MNHEY, CDR2 SMNVEV (reference sequence). The assay was immunoSEQ multiplex PCR, and TCRdb's table has in-frame clones only and misses some. The table lists about half a million clones, around 73% of them singletons. This receptor was identified in a woman aged 40-49 years in good health. Some clones in this sample may be carry-over from other donors' samples. The sequencing sample was made of PBMCs. The chain employs TRBV27 and TRBJ2-1, with D possibly matching TRBD1 (5 bases). In DNA form, the CDR3 reads TGTGCCAGCCGCAGGGACTCCTACAATGAGCAGTTCTTC. Its translation: CASRRDSYNEQFF.